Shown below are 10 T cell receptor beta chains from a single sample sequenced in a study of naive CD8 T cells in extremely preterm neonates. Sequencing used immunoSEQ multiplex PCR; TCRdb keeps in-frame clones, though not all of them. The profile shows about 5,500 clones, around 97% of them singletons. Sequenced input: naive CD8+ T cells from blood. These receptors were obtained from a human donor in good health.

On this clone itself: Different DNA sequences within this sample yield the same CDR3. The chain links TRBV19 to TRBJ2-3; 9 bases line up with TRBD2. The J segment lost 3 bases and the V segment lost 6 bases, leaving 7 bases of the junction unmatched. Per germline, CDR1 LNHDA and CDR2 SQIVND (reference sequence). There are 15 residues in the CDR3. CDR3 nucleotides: TGTGCCAGTAGATGGCGGGGGGGCCGGACAGATACGCAGTATTTT. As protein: CASRWRGGRTDTQYF. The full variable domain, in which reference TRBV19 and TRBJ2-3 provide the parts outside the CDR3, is DGGITQSPKYLFRKEGQNVTLSCEQNLNHDAMYWYRQDPGQGLRLIYYSQIVNDFQKGDIAEGYSVSREKKESFPLTVTSAQKNPTAFYLCASRWRGGRTDTQYFGPGTRLTVL.

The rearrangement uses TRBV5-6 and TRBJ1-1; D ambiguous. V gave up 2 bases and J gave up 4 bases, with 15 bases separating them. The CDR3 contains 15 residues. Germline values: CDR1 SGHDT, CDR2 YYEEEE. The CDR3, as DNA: TGTGCCAGCAGCTTCGTAGCAACCACGGGCACTGAAGCTTTCTTT. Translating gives CASSFVATTGTEAFF.

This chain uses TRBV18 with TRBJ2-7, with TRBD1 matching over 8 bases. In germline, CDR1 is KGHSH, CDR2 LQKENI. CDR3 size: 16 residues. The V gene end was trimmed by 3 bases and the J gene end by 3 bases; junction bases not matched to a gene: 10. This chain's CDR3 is CASSPIQGEEGYEQYF. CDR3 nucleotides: TGTGCCAGCTCACCGATACAGGGGGAGGAGGGCTACGAGCAGTACTTC.

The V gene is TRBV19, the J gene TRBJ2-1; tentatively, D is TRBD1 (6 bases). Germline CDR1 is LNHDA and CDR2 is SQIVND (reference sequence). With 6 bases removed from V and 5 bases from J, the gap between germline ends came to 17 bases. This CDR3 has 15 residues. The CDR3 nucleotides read TGTGCCAGTAGGGGGGACACCAACGCTCACAATGAGCAGTTCTTC. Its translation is CASRGDTNAHNEQFF.

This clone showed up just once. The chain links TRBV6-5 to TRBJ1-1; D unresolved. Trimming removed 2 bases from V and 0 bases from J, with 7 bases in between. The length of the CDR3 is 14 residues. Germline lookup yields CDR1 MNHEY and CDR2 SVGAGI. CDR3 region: CASSYGGMNTEAFF. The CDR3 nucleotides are TGTGCCAGCAGTTACGGAGGGATGAACACTGAAGCTTTCTTT.

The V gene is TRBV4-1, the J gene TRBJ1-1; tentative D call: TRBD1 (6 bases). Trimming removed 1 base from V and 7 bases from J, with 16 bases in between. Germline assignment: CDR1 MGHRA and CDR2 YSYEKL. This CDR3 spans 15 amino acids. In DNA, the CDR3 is TGCGCCAGCAGCCAAGCTCAGGGGCAATATGGTGAAGCTTTCTTT. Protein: CASSQAQGQYGEAFF.

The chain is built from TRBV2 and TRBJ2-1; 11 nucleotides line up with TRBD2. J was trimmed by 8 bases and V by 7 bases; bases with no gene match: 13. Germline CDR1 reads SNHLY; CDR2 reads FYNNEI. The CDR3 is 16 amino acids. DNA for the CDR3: TGTGCCAGCACCCTTCTACCTAGCGGGGGGTTCGATGAGCAGTTCTTC. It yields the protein CASTLLPSGGFDEQFF.

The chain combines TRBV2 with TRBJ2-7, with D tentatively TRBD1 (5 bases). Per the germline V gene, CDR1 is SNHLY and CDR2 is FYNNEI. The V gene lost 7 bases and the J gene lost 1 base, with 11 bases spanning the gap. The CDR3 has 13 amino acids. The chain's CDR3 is CASNSGLSYEQYF. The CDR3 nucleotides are TGTGCCAGCAATTCAGGGCTTTCCTACGAGCAGTACTTC.

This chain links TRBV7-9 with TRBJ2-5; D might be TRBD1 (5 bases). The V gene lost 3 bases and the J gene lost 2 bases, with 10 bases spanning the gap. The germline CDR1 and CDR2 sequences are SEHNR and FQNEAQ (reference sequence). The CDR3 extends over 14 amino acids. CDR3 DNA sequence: TGTGCCAGCAGCTTTGTGACAGAGCAAGAGACCCAGTACTTC. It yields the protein CASSFVTEQETQYF.

The CDR3 region has the DNA TGCGCCAGCAGCCAAGATGTGGTCGGAGAGGGGGCCGGGGAGCTGTTTTTT. Translated: CASSQDVVGEGAGELFF. The gene calls are TRBV4-3 and TRBJ2-2; maybe TRBD1 (6 bases). V was pared by 0 bases and J by 6 bases, with 17 bases between. Germline assignment: CDR1 LGHNA and CDR2 YSLEER. The CDR3 loop spans 17 amino acids.